This T cell receptor (beta chain) was sequenced in a study of cytomegalovirus exposure and HLA in healthy donors. The PCR used 60 Vbeta and 13 Jbeta primers. The method was immunoSEQ multiplex PCR; TCRdb's version includes in-frame clones alone and lacks a portion of them. The sample contains 58,000 or so clones, over 60% of which appear only once. This CDR3 contains 15 residues. The specimen sequenced was PBMCs. The chain carries TRBV1 and TRBJ2-1; TRBD2 is the table's D call and was not checked against the DNA. TRBV1 is termed a pseudogene. The TCR was taken from a man over 45 in good health and CMV-seropositive. The CDR3 sequence is CTSPPSGLAYNEQFF. Written as DNA, the CDR3 is TGCACCAGCCCTCCGAGCGGTCTAGCCTACAATGAGCAGTTCTTC.